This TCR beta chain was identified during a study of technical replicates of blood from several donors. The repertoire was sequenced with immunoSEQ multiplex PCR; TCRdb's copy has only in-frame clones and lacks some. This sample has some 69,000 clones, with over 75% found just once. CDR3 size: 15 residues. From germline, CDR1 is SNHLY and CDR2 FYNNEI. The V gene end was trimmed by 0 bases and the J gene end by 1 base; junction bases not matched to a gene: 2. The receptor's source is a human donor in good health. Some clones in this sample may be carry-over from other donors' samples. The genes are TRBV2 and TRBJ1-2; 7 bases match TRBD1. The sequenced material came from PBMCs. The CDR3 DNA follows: TGTGCCAGCAGTGAAGCGAACAGGGGTAACTATGGCTACACCTTC. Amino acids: CASSEANRGNYGYTF.